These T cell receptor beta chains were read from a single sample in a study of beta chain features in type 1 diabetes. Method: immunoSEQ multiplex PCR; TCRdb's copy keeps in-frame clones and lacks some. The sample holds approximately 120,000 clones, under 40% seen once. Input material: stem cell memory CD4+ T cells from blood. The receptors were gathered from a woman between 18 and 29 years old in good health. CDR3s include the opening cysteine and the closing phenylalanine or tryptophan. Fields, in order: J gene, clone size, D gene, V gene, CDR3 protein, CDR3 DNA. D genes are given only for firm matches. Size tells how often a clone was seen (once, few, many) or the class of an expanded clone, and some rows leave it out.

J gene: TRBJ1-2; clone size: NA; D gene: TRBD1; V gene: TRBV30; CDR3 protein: CASILRDRSYGYTF; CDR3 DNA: TGTGCCTCCATACTCCGGGACAGAAGCTATGGCTACACCTTC
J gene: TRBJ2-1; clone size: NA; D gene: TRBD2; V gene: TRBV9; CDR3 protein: CASNSAGVSYNEQFF; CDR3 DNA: TGTGCCAGCAATTCAGCGGGAGTGTCCTACAATGAGCAGTTCTTC
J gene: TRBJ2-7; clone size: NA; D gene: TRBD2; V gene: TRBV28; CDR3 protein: CASSLLTSGRYEQYF; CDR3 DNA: TGTGCCAGCAGTTTATTGACTAGCGGGAGGTACGAGCAGTACTTC
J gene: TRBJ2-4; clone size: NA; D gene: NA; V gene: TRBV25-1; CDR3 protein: CASSFMGKGSKNIQYF; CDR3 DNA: TGTGCCAGCAGTTTTATGGGGAAGGGGTCCAAAAACATTCAGTACTTC
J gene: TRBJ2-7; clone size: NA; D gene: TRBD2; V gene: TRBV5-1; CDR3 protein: CASSLGLAGVGEQYF; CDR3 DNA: TGCGCCAGCAGCTTAGGACTAGCGGGAGTTGGCGAGCAGTACTTC
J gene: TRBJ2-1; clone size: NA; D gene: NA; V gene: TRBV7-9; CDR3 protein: CASTHLRSGLTYNEQFF; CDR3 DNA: TGTGCCAGCACTCACCTACGGTCAGGACTGACCTACAATGAGCAGTTCTTC
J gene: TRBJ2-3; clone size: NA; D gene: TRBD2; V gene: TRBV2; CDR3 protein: CASIRGGTDTQYF; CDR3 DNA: TGTGCCAGCATCCGGGGGGGGACAGATACGCAGTATTTT
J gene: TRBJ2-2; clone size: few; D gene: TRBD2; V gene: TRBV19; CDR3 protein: CASSSLERERRGELFF; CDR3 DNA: TGTGCCAGTAGTAGCCTCGAGCGGGAGAGGAGAGGGGAGCTGTTTTTT
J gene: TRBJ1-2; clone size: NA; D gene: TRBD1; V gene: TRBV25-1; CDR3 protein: CASNGDRGSTGYTF; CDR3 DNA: TGTGCCAGCAATGGGGACAGGGGATCGACTGGCTACACCTTC
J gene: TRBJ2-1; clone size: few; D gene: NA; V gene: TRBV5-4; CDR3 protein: CASSVTLSSYNEQFF; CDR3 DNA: TGTGCCAGCAGCGTGACTTTGAGCTCCTACAATGAGCAGTTCTTC
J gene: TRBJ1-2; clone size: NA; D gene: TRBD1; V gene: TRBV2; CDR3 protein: CASRQDRDYGYTF; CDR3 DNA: TGTGCCAGCCGTCAGGACAGGGACTATGGCTACACCTTC
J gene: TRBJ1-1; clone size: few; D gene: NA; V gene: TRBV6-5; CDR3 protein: CASGRGMANTEAFF; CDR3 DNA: TGTGCCAGCGGTAGGGGGATGGCGAACACTGAAGCTTTCTTT
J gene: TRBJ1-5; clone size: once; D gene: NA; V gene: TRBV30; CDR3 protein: CAFDAGNQPQHF; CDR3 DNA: TGTGCCTTCGACGCGGGCAATCAGCCCCAGCATTTT
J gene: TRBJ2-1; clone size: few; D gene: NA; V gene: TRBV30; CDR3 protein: CAWSPLSGPGDEQFF; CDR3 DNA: TGTGCCTGGAGTCCCCTTTCGGGCCCCGGGGATGAGCAGTTCTTC
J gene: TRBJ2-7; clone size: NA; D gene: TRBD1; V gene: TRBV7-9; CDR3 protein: CASSFPPYRGPDEQYF; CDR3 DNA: TGTGCCAGCAGCTTTCCTCCGTACAGGGGGCCGGACGAGCAGTACTTC
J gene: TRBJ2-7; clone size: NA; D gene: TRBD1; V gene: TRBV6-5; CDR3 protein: CASRPTGGYEQYF; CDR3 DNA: TGTGCCAGCAGGCCGACAGGGGGGTACGAGCAGTACTTC
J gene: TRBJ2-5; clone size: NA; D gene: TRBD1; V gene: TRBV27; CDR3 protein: CASRTGAAQETQYF; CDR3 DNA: TGTGCCAGCAGGACAGGGGCCGCCCAAGAGACCCAGTACTTC
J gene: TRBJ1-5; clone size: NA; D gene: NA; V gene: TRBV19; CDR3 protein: CASSILYYSNQPQHF; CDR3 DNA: TGTGCCAGTAGTATTCTGTACTATAGCAATCAGCCCCAGCATTTT
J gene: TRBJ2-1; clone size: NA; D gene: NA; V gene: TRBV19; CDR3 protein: CASSHRSFEQFF; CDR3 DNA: TGTGCCAGTAGTCATAGGAGTTTTGAGCAGTTCTTC
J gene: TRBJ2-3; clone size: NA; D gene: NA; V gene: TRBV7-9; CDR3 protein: CASSAPTDTQYF; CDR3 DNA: TGTGCCAGCAGCGCGCCCACAGATACGCAGTATTTT
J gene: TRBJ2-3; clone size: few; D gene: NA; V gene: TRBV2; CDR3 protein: CASSELGLTTDTQYF; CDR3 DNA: TGTGCCAGCAGTGAACTTGGACTCACGACAGATACGCAGTATTTT
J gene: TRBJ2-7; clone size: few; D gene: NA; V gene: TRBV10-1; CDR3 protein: CASSVTGLGGEQYF; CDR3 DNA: TGCGCCAGCAGTGTGACAGGGCTAGGAGGGGAGCAGTACTTC
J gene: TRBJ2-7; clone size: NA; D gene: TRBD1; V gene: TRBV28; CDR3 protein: CASRARDRSYEQYF; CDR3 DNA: TGTGCCAGCAGGGCCCGGGACAGATCCTACGAGCAGTACTTC
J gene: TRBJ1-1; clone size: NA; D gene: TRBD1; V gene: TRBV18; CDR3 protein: CASTSVQDRGRIAFF; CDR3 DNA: TGTGCCAGCACTTCCGTCCAGGACAGGGGAAGAATTGCTTTCTTT
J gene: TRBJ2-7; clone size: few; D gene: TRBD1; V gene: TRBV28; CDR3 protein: CASSLAGTGGWYEQYF; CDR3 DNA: TGTGCCAGCAGTTTGGCCGGGACAGGGGGCTGGTACGAGCAGTACTTC
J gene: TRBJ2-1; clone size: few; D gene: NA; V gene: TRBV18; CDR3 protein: CASSPHLEAYNEQFF; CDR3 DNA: TGTGCCAGCTCACCACACCTAGAGGCCTACAATGAGCAGTTCTTC
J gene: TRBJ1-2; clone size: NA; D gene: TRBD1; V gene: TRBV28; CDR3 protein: CASRKTGGVYGYTF; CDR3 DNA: TGTGCCAGCAGGAAGACAGGGGGCGTGTATGGCTACACCTTC
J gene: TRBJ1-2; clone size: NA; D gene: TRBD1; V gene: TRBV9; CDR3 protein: CASSAGQGRPYGYTF; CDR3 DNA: TGTGCCAGCAGCGCCGGACAGGGGAGACCCTATGGCTACACCTTC
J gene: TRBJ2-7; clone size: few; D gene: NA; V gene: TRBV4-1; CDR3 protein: CASSQEPAPRSYEQYF; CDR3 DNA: TGCGCCAGCAGCCAAGAACCCGCCCCGAGGTCCTACGAGCAGTACTTC
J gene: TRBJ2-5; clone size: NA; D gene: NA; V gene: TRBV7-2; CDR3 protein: CASSLLGLETQYF; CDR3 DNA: TGTGCCAGCAGCTTACTAGGATTGGAGACCCAGTACTTC
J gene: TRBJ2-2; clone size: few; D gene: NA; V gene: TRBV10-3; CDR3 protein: CAIRTLEGTTGELFF; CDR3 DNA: TGTGCCATCAGGACCCTGGAGGGAACCACCGGGGAGCTGTTTTTT
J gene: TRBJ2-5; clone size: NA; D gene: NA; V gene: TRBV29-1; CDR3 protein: CSVEDPGETQYF; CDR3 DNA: TGCAGCGTTGAAGATCCCGGGGAGACCCAGTACTTC
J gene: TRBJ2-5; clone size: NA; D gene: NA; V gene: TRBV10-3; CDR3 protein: CAISESGGETQYF; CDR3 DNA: TGTGCCATCAGTGAGTCGGGCGGGGAGACCCAGTACTTC
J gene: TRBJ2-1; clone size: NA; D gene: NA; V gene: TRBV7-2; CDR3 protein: CASSLGGRGEQFF; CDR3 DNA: TGTGCCAGCAGCTTAGGGGGTAGGGGTGAGCAGTTCTTC
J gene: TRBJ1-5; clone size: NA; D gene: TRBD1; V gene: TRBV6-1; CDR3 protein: CASRGDRVYQPQHF; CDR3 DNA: TGTGCCAGCAGGGGTGACAGGGTTTATCAGCCCCAGCATTTT
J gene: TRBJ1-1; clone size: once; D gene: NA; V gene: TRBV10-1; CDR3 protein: CASSEAGTREAFF; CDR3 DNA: TGCGCCAGCAGTGAGGCCGGGACTCGGGAAGCTTTCTTT
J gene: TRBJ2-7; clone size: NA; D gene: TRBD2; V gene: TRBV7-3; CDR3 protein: CASSGLATNITYEQYF; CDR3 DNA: TGTGCCAGCAGCGGACTAGCGACCAACATTACCTACGAGCAGTACTTC
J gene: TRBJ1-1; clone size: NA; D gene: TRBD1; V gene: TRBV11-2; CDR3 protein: CASSLTFTGVMRAFF; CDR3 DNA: TGTGCCAGCAGCTTGACCTTTACAGGGGTCATGAGGGCTTTCTTT
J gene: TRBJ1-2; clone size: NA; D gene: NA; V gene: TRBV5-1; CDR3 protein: CASSFGGAVNYGYTF; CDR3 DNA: TGCGCCAGCAGCTTTGGGGGGGCGGTGAACTATGGCTACACCTTC
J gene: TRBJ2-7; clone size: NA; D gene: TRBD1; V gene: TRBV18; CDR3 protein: CASSPRDRGYEQYF; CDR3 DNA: TGTGCCAGCTCACCCCGGGACAGGGGTTACGAGCAGTACTTC
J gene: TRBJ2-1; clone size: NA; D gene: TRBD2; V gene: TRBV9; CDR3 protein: CASSVLPAGKPNEQFF; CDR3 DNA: TGTGCCAGCAGCGTTTTGCCAGCGGGAAAACCGAATGAGCAGTTCTTC
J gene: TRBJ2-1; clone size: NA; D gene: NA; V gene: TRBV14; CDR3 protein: CASTGGREQFF; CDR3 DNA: TGTGCCAGCACAGGGGGGCGGGAGCAGTTCTTC
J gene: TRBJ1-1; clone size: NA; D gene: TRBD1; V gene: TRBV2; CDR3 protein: CASRTTGKNTEAFF; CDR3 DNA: TGTGCCAGCAGGACGACAGGGAAGAACACTGAAGCTTTCTTT
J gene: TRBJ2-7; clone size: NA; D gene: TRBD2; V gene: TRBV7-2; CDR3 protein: CASSLGLAGVGEQYF; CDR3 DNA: TGTGCCAGCAGCCTTGGACTAGCGGGAGTTGGGGAGCAGTACTTC
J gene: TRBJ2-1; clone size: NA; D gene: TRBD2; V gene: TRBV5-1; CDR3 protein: CASSLVLLADTYNEQFF; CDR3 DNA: TGCGCCAGCAGCTTGGTTTTACTAGCGGATACCTACAATGAGCAGTTCTTC
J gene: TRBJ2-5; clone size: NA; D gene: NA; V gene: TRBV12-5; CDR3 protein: CASARIGGVGETQYF; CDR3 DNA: TGTGCTAGCGCTCGAATCGGGGGAGTTGGTGAGACCCAGTACTTC
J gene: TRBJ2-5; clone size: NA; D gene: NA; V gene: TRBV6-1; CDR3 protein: CASRPLSETQYF; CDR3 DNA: TGTGCCAGCAGGCCCCTATCGGAGACCCAGTACTTC
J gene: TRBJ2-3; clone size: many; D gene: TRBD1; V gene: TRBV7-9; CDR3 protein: CASSLAGTATDTQYF; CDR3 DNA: TGTGCCAGCAGCTTAGCTGGGACAGCGACAGATACGCAGTATTTT
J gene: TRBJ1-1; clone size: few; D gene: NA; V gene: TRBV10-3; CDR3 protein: CAISESVERTEAFF; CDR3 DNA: TGTGCCATCAGTGAGTCTGTGGAGAGGACTGAAGCTTTCTTT
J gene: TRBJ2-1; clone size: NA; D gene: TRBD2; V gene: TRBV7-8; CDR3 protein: CASSLGQLAVDEQFF; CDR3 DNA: TGTGCCAGCAGCTTAGGACAGCTAGCGGTGGATGAGCAGTTCTTC
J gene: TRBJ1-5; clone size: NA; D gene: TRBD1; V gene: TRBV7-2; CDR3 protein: CASSLDRGGNQPQHF; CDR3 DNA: TGTGCCAGCAGCTTAGACAGGGGTGGCAATCAGCCCCAGCATTTT
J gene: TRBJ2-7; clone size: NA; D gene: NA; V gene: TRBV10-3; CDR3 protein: CAISDVSGEQYF; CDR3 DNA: TGTGCCATCAGTGACGTTAGCGGCGAGCAGTACTTC
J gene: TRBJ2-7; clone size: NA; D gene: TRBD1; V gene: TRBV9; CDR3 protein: CASSGGQGYGEQYF; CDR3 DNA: TGTGCCAGCAGCGGGGGACAGGGTTATGGCGAGCAGTACTTC
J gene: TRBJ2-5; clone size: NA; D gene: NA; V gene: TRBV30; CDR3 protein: CAWSEDNSKETQYF; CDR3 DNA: TGTGCCTGGAGTGAGGACAATTCAAAAGAGACCCAGTACTTC
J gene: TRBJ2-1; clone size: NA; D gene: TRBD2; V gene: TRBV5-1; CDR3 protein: CASSGGQREAYNEQFF; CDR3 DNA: TGCGCCAGCAGCGGCGGGCAGCGGGAGGCCTACAATGAGCAGTTCTTC
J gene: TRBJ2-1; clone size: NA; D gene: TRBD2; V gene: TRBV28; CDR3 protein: CASAPHGGGVVGKWNEQFF; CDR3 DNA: TGTGCCAGCGCCCCACATGGGGGAGGGGTTGTTGGCAAGTGGAATGAGCAGTTCTTC
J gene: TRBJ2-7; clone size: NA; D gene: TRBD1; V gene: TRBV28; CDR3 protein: CASSLWGRGKYEQYF; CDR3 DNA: TGTGCCAGCAGTTTATGGGGCAGGGGGAAGTACGAGCAGTACTTC